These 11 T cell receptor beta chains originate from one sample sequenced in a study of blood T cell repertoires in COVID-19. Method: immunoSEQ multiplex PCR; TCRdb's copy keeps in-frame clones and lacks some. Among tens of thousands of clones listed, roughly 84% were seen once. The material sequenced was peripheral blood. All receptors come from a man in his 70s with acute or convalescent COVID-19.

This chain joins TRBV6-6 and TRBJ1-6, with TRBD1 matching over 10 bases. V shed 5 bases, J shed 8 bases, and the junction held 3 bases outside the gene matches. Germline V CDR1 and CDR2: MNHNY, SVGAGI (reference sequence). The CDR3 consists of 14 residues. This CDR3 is CASSTGTGDSPLHF. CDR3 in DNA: TGTGCCAGCAGTACCGGGACAGGGGATTCACCCCTCCACTTT.

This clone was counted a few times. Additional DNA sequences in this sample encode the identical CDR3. The CDR3 DNA follows: TGTGCCAGCAGCCGGACAGGGGGGCGTCAGCCCCAGCATTTT. This gives the protein CASSRTGGRQPQHF. The chain is built from TRBV27 and TRBJ1-5, with 10 nucleotides matching TRBD1. The J segment lost 6 bases and the V segment lost 6 bases, leaving 5 bases of the junction unmatched. CDR3 length: 14 amino acids. CDR1 and CDR2 from the germline V gene are MNHEY and SMNVEV (reference sequence).

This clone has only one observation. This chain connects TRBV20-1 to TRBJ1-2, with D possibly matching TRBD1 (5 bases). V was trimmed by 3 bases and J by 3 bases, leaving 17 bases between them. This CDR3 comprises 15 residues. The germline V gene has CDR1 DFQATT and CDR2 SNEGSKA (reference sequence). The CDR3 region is CSASPPQGPYYGYTF. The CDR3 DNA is TGCAGTGCTAGTCCCCCGCAGGGCCCCTACTATGGCTACACCTTC.

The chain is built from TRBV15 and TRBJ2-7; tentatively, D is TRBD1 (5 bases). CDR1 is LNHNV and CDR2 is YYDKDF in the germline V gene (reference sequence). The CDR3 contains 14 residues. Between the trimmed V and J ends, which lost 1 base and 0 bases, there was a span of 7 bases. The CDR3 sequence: CATSRGGSSYEQYF. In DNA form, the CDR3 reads TGTGCCACCAGCAGAGGGGGCAGCTCCTACGAGCAGTACTTC.

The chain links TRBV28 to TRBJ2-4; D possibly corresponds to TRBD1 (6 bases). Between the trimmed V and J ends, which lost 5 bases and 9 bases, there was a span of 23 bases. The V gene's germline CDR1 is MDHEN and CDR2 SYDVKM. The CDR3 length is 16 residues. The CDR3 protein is CASSPPVGARVSIQYF. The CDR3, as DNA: TGTGCCAGCAGTCCGCCTGTGGGGGCGAGAGTCAGCATTCAGTACTTC.

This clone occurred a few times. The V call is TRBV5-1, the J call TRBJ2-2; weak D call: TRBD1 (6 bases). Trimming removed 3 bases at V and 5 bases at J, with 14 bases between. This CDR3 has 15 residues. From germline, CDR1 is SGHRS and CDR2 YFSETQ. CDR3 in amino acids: CASSSQGPRTGELFF. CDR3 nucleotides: TGCGCCAGCAGCTCACAGGGACCTCGGACCGGGGAGCTGTTTTTT. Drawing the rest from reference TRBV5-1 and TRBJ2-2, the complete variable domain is KAGVTQTPRYLIKTRGQQVTLSCSPISGHRSVSWYQQTPGQGLQFLFEYFSETQRNKGNFPGRFSGRQFSNSRSEMNVSTLELGDSALYLCASSSQGPRTGELFFGEGSRLTVL.

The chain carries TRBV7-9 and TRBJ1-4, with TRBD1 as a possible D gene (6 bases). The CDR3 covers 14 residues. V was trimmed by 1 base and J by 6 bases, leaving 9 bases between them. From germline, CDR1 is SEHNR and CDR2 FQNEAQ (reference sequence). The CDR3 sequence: CASSLGTADEKLFF. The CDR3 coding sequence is TGTGCCAGCAGCTTAGGGACAGCTGATGAAAAACTGTTTTTT.

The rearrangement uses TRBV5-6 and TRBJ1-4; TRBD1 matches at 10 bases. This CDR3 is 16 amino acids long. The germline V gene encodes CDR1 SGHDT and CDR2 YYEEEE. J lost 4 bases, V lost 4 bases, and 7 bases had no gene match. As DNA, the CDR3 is TGTGCCAGCAGCGAGGGACAGGGGAGGTATAATGAAAAACTGTTTTTT. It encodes CASSEGQGRYNEKLFF.

CDR3 DNA sequence: TGTGCCAGCAGTTACGACAGGGGGCCGAACACTGAAGCTTTCTTT. As protein: CASSYDRGPNTEAFF. The V and J genes are TRBV6-5 and TRBJ1-1, with TRBD1 matching 10 bases. The ends lost 2 bases at V and 1 base at J; junction bases unmatched: 1. The CDR3 has 15 residues. Germline CDR1 and CDR2: MNHEY and SVGAGI.

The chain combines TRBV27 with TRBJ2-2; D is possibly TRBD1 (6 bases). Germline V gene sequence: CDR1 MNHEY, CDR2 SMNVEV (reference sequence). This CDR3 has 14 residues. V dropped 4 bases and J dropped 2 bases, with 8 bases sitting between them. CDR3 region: CASSSGQNTGELFF. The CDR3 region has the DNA TGTGCCAGCAGTTCGGGACAAAACACCGGGGAGCTGTTTTTT.

The DNA of the CDR3 is TGTGCCAGCAGCTTCAACAGGGGTTCACCCCTCCACTTT. As protein: CASSFNRGSPLHF. The chain combines TRBV7-2 with TRBJ1-6, with TRBD1 matching 7 bases. V was clipped by 3 bases and J by 9 bases; unmatched bases: 2. The germline V gene has CDR1 SGHTA and CDR2 FQGNSA. The CDR3 is 13 residues long.